A selection of T cell receptor beta chains follows, all from one sample in a study of Tregs in tolerant kidney transplant recipients. The table came from immunoSEQ multiplex PCR; TCRdb's copy has only in-frame clones and leaves some out. The data hold about 87,000 clones, with 90% to 95% observed a single time. The sample was CD4+ T cells from blood, taken before the transplant. These receptors were collected from a human donor who received a combined kidney and bone marrow transplant. Each CDR3 is given with its conserved first and last residue. Fields, in order: D gene, clone size, V gene, J gene, CDR3 protein, CDR3 DNA. A D gene is named only where the DNA matches it firmly. Some rows have no size entry. The others give once, few or many, or a class for an expanded clone.

TRBD1	once	TRBV6-5	TRBJ2-7	CASRGSWGQKYF	TGTGCCAGCAGGGGTTCCTGGGGACAGAAGTACTTC
.	once	TRBV7-2	TRBJ2-4	CASSLAEIGADIQYF	TGTGCCAGCAGCTTAGCAGAAATAGGGGCGGACATTCAGTACTTC
.	.	TRBV30	TRBJ1-1	CAWSVPGKVEAFF	TGTGCCTGGAGTGTACCGGGTAAGGTTGAAGCTTTCTTT
.	.	TRBV7-3	TRBJ2-2	CASSLIGVAGELFF	TGTGCCAGCAGCTTAATCGGGGTAGCCGGGGAGCTGTTTTTT
TRBD1	once	TRBV29-1	TRBJ1-2	CSVEDAGGQGTWRGYTF	TGCAGCGTTGAAGATGCGGGGGGACAGGGGACCTGGAGGGGCTACACCTTC
.	.	TRBV6-5	TRBJ1-1	CASTPTDGSNTEAFF	TGTGCCAGCACCCCGACAGACGGCTCGAACACTGAAGCTTTCTTT
TRBD1	.	TRBV2	TRBJ1-5	CASSAQGNQPQHF	TGTGCCAGCAGTGCACAGGGGAATCAGCCCCAGCATTTT
.	.	TRBV9	TRBJ2-1	CASSVGPPVGGYNEQFF	TGTGCCAGCAGCGTAGGCCCCCCGGTGGGCGGGTACAATGAGCAGTTCTTC
TRBD1	.	TRBV9	TRBJ1-5	CASSVGPRGQGDQPQHF	TGTGCCAGCAGCGTAGGACCTCGGGGACAGGGGGATCAGCCCCAGCATTTT
TRBD2	.	TRBV7-3	TRBJ2-5	CATPRKVASGGARETQYF	TGTGCCACCCCGAGGAAAGTGGCTAGCGGGGGGGCCAGGGAGACCCAGTACTTC
TRBD1	.	TRBV30	TRBJ1-4	CAWSENRGDNEKLFF	TGTGCCTGGAGCGAGAACAGGGGGGATAATGAAAAACTGTTTTTT
TRBD1	.	TRBV9	TRBJ2-7	CASSAGQGIYEQYF	TGTGCCAGCAGCGCCGGACAGGGTATCTACGAGCAGTACTTC
TRBD1	.	TRBV7-7	TRBJ1-3	CASRSQGQGPSGNTIYF	TGTGCCAGCAGGTCCCAGGGACAGGGCCCTTCGGGAAACACCATATATTTT
TRBD1	.	TRBV19	TRBJ2-2	CASSDRANTGELFF	TGTGCCAGTTCCGACAGGGCGAACACCGGGGAGCTGTTTTTT
.	.	TRBV4-2	TRBJ2-7	CASSQGPGDEQYF	TGTGCCAGCAGCCAAGGACCCGGGGACGAGCAGTACTTC
.	.	TRBV7-2	TRBJ2-7	CASSLTTAETYEQYF	TGTGCCAGCAGCTTAACGACGGCGGAGACCTACGAGCAGTACTTC
.	.	TRBV9	TRBJ2-7	CASSASTTGMYEQYF	TGTGCCAGCAGCGCCTCCACTACCGGAATGTACGAGCAGTACTTC
TRBD1	.	TRBV9	TRBJ2-7	CASSVGDRDYEQYF	TGTGCCAGCAGCGTAGGGGACAGAGACTACGAGCAGTACTTC
.	.	TRBV7-6	TRBJ2-1	CASSPTGFEQFF	TGTGCCAGCAGCCCAACAGGGTTTGAGCAGTTCTTC
.	.	TRBV1	TRBJ1-2	CTSSHGDEDMGYTF	TGCACCAGCAGCCACGGCGACGAGGATATGGGCTACACCTTC
.	.	TRBV15	TRBJ2-6	CATSRGAGAGANVLTF	TGTGCCACCAGCAGGGGAGCAGGGGCTGGGGCCAACGTCCTGACTTTC
.	.	TRBV9	TRBJ2-1	CASSSRGGLAKQFF	TGTGCCAGCAGCTCGAGAGGAGGGCTAGCGAAACAGTTCTTC
TRBD2	.	TRBV18	TRBJ2-2	CASSPLRGETGELFF	TGTGCCAGCTCACCACTGCGGGGGGAGACCGGGGAGCTGTTTTTT
TRBD2	.	TRBV6-5	TRBJ2-2	CASSYPSGRGTGELFF	TGTGCCAGCAGTTACCCTAGCGGGAGAGGCACCGGGGAGCTGTTTTTT
.	once	TRBV15	TRBJ1-4	CATSRERVGEKLFF	TGTGCCACCAGCAGAGAACGGGTAGGAGAAAAACTGTTTTTT
.	few	TRBV19	TRBJ1-4	CASSIRTEEKLFF	TGTGCCAGTAGTATTAGGACAGAGGAAAAACTGTTTTTT
.	once	TRBV27	TRBJ1-1	CASSPRAQRGTEAFF	TGTGCCAGCAGCCCGAGGGCCCAAAGGGGGACTGAAGCTTTCTTT
TRBD2	.	TRBV19	TRBJ2-5	CASNTGGSGGTGETQYF	TGTGCCAGTAATACGGGAGGTAGCGGGGGGACGGGGGAGACCCAGTACTTC
TRBD2	.	TRBV2	TRBJ2-3	CASSPRGGRDTDTQYF	TGTGCCAGCAGCCCTCGGGGGGGCCGGGACACAGATACGCAGTATTTT
TRBD1	once	TRBV30	TRBJ2-7	CAWSYLQGSHEQYF	TGTGCCTGGAGCTACCTACAGGGGTCCCACGAGCAGTACTTC
.	.	TRBV2	TRBJ1-5	CASSESSGSNQPQHF	TGTGCCAGCAGTGAATCGTCGGGGAGCAATCAGCCCCAGCATTTT
.	.	TRBV30	TRBJ1-1	CAWRPGNTEAFF	TGTGCCTGGAGACCAGGGAACACTGAAGCTTTCTTT
TRBD1	.	TRBV7-2	TRBJ2-7	CASSLSGTGSYEQYF	TGTGCCAGCAGCCTATCCGGGACAGGGTCCTACGAGCAGTACTTC
.	.	TRBV11-2	TRBJ2-5	CASSLRETQYF	TGTGCCAGCAGCTTACGAGAGACCCAGTACTTC
.	.	TRBV4-3	TRBJ1-2	CASSHGDYGYTF	TGCGCCAGCAGCCATGGAGACTATGGCTACACCTTC
.	.	TRBV11-2	TRBJ1-1	CASSLGYSEAFF	TGTGCCAGCAGCTTAGGATATAGCGAAGCTTTCTTT
.	.	TRBV30	TRBJ1-2	CAYWSISPQGGYTF	TGTGCCTACTGGAGCATTAGCCCGCAAGGCGGCTACACCTTC
TRBD2	.	TRBV10-3	TRBJ2-3	CAINNPGLAGNTQYF	TGTGCCATCAACAATCCGGGACTAGCGGGGAACACGCAGTATTTT
.	.	TRBV5-1	TRBJ1-5	CASSLSGGLGNQPQHF	TGCGCCAGCAGCTTGTCCGGGGGGCTAGGCAATCAGCCCCAGCATTTT
.	.	TRBV11-3	TRBJ2-3	CASSLGSVYTQYF	TGTGCCAGCAGCTTAGGGTCAGTTTATACGCAGTATTTT
.	.	TRBV6-1	TRBJ1-2	CASSDWAGFGYTF	TGTGCCAGCAGTGATTGGGCGGGGTTCGGCTACACCTTC
TRBD2	.	TRBV11-2	TRBJ2-5	CASNLEVAGETQYF	TGTGCCAGCAACCTTGAGGTAGCGGGAGAGACCCAGTACTTC
.	.	TRBV4-3	TRBJ1-2	CASSQGYAGRYGYTF	TGCGCCAGCAGCCAAGGATATGCAGGGAGGTATGGCTACACCTTC
.	.	TRBV14	TRBJ1-2	CASSRGASYGYTF	TGTGCCAGCAGCCGCGGGGCTTCCTATGGCTACACCTTC
.	.	TRBV7-2	TRBJ2-5	CASSFRETQYF	TGTGCCAGCAGCTTCCGGGAGACCCAGTACTTC
.	.	TRBV5-1	TRBJ2-3	CASSSYTDTQYF	TGCGCCAGCAGCTCGTACACAGATACGCAGTATTTT
.	.	TRBV7-2	TRBJ2-1	CASSSVINEQFF	TGTGCCAGCAGCTCGGTCATCAATGAGCAGTTCTTC
TRBD1	.	TRBV5-8	TRBJ1-3	CASSNGQGAGNTIYF	TGTGCCAGCAGCAACGGACAGGGTGCGGGAAACACCATATATTTT